The 12 T cell receptor beta chains reported below all come from one sample, sequenced in a study of blood T cell repertoires in COVID-19 (dated by TCRdb to the early 2020s). The library was produced with the immunoSEQ multiplex PCR assay. TCRdb retrieved this table from immuneACCESS and kept in-frame rearrangements only. Not all clones are present; in checked studies, unresolved V genes account for under half, and no reason is known for the remainder. This sample gives roughly 76,000 clones in total; around 70% of them show up just once. The ten top clones hold approximately 21% of the sample. Sequencing was carried out using peripheral blood. The receptors shown here come from a man aged 65-85 years with acute or convalescent COVID-19.

This sequence joins TRBV18 and TRBJ2-7, with a tentative D call TRBD2 (5 bases). Germline-derived CDR1 and CDR2 are KGHSH and LQKENI. V gave up 3 bases and J gave up 6 bases, with 12 bases separating them. The CDR3 totals 13 residues. The CDR3 coding sequence is TGTGCCAGCTCACCCCTTACCGGACTCGAGCAGTACTTC. Amino acid sequence: CASSPLTGLEQYF.

The V and J genes are TRBV15 and TRBJ1-5; maybe TRBD1 (5 bases). Trimming left V 1 base short and J 2 bases short, with 15 bases between. The CDR3 covers 17 residues. Germline V gene sequence: CDR1 LNHNV, CDR2 YYDKDF (reference sequence). Here the CDR3 DNA reads TGTGCCACCAGCAGAGGTCTCAGGGATGGTGGCAATCAGCCCCAGCATTTT. Amino acids: CATSRGLRDGGNQPQHF.

This clone was seen more than once but under ten times. This chain links TRBV19 with TRBJ1-5; 8 positions agree with TRBD1. CDR1 is LNHDA and CDR2 is SQIVND in the germline V gene (reference sequence). There are 15 residues in the CDR3. The V and J ends lost 1 base and 7 bases, in that order; junction bases with no gene match: 6. CDR3 residues: CASSIAGTGWQPQHF. The CDR3 DNA reads as TGTGCCAGTAGTATAGCCGGGACAGGTTGGCAGCCCCAGCATTTT.

The chain couples TRBV7-2 to TRBJ2-1; 7 bases are a match to TRBD2. With V trimmed by 0 bases and J by 4 bases, 3 bases remained unmatched. Germline V gives CDR1 SGHTA, CDR2 FQGNSA. The CDR3 loop spans 15 amino acids. CDR3 sequence: CASSLAGGNYNEQFF. The DNA of the CDR3 is TGTGCCAGCAGCTTAGCGGGAGGGAATTACAATGAGCAGTTCTTC.

Turning to this clone: An end of the junction differs from the germline gene, which may be a read error. This chain uses TRBV9 with TRBJ2-3; TRBD2 agrees at 9 bases. Germline CDR1 is SGDLS and CDR2 is YYNGEE. The CDR3 runs 16 residues. CDR3 nucleotide sequence: TGTGCCAGCAGCGTGCTCCACGGGACTAGCAGAGATACGCAGTATTTT. Translation gives CASSVLHGTSRDTQYF.

This clone appeared once. The rearrangement joins TRBV20-1 to TRBJ2-5; TRBD1 is a possible D gene (6 bases). Germline V gives CDR1 DFQATT, CDR2 SNEGSKA (reference sequence). The V gene lost 3 bases and the J gene lost 6 bases, with 14 bases spanning the gap. The CDR3 length is 13 residues. The CDR3 region is CSASPTGEKTQYF. The CDR3 bases are TGCAGTGCTAGTCCGACAGGCGAAAAGACCCAGTACTTC.

V usage is TRBV2 and J usage is TRBJ1-1; D is unresolved. This CDR3 spans 13 amino acids. Germline V gives CDR1 SNHLY, CDR2 FYNNEI. The germline V and J ends were trimmed by 1 base and 4 bases, with 7 bases remaining between them. The CDR3 loop reads CASSEGPGTEAFF. CDR3 DNA sequence: TGTGCCAGCAGTGAAGGGCCGGGCACTGAAGCTTTCTTT.

This clone was recorded many times. This chain uses TRBV29-1 with TRBJ1-1, with a weak D call TRBD1 (6 bases). V was pared by 7 bases and J by 5 bases, with 20 bases between. There are 14 residues in the CDR3. CDR1 SQVTM and CDR2 ANQGSEA come from the germline V gene. The CDR3 nucleotides read TGCAGCGCCGACGGGCCACAGGGAGGGACTGAAGCTTTCTTT. Its translation is CSADGPQGGTEAFF. Supplemented by reference TRBV29-1 and TRBJ1-1, the full variable domain reads SAVISQKPSRDICQRGTSLTIQCQVDSQVTMMFWYRQQPGQSLTLIATANQGSEATYESGFVIDKFPISRPNLTFSTLTVSNMSPEDSSIYLCSADGPQGGTEAFFGQGTRLTVV.

The V and J genes are TRBV4-1 and TRBJ1-5; D may be TRBD1 (5 bases). V was pared by 1 base and J by 2 bases, with 18 bases between. Germline V gene data show CDR1 as MGHRA and CDR2 as YSYEKL. The CDR3 contains 18 residues. This chain's CDR3 is CASSQGPGGGGGNQPQHF. In nucleotides, the CDR3 is TGCGCCAGCAGCCAAGGGCCTGGAGGCGGAGGGGGCAATCAGCCCCAGCATTTT.

In this sample, this clone turned up a few times. The V and J genes are TRBV7-8 and TRBJ2-7, with 15 bases lining up with TRBD2. The junction had 12 bases not matched to a gene; V was cut back by 5 bases and J by 4 bases. The CDR3 loop spans 18 amino acids. Germline V lookup: CDR1 SGHVS, CDR2 FQNEAQ. DNA of the CDR3: TGTGCCAGCAGCACCACATATCCGGGACTAGCGGGAGGATACGAGCAGTACTTC. Protein: CASSTTYPGLAGGYEQYF.

The V and J genes are TRBV11-2 and TRBJ1-5; possibly TRBD1 for D (6 bases). The CDR3 is 16 amino acids. The V end lost 5 bases, the J end lost 0 bases, and 14 bases lay between the germline ends. In germline, CDR1 is SGHAT, CDR2 FQNNGV. CDR3 loop: CASSLGTLYSNQPQHF. CDR3 DNA: TGTGCCAGCAGCCTCGGGACACTTTATAGCAATCAGCCCCAGCATTTT.

The chain carries TRBV6-5 and TRBJ1-6, with a possible D match to TRBD1 (6 bases). Trimming removed 8 bases from V and 9 bases from J, with 11 bases in between. Looked up from germline, CDR1 is MNHEY and CDR2 is SVGAGI. The CDR3 extends over 12 amino acids. The CDR3: CASAGGASPLHF. In DNA form, the CDR3 reads TGTGCCAGCGCGGGGGGCGCTTCACCCCTCCACTTT.